Described below is a single T cell receptor (beta chain) sequence and its context. The antigen remains undetermined. TCRdb reprocessed the RT-PCR reads via MiXCR and lists one record per CDR3 protein. This table holds 650,000 to 800,000 distinct CDR3 sequences, roughly 14% found once. These data belong to a study of response to subunit inactivated influenza vaccine. Broader study findings: After each seasonal influenza vaccination, few new T cells are recruited, the authors suggested.

Germline V gene sequence: CDR1 SEHNR, CDR2 FQNEAQ (reference sequence). The V end lost 5 bases, the J end lost 2 bases, and 16 bases lay between the germline ends. The CDR3 has 15 amino acids. Material: PBMCs from blood, obtained 14 to 15 days before vaccination. This clonotype was sampled from a man aged 50-60 years who received an inactivated influenza vaccine. The V call is TRBV7-9, the J call TRBJ2-7, with D possibly TRBD2 on 6 matching bases. The CDR3 coding sequence is TGTGCCAGCAGCGAAGATGGGGGGTCACCCTACGAGCAGTACTTC. As protein: CASSEDGGSPYEQYF.